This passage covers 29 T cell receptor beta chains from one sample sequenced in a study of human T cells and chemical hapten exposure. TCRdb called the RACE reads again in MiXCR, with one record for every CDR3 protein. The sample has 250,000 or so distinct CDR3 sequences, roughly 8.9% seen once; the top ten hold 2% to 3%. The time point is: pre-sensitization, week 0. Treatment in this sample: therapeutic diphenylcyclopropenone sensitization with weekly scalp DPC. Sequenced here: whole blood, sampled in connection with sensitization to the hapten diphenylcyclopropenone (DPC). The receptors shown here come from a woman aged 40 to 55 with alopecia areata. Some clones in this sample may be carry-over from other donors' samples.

The CDR3 nucleotides are TGTGCCACCAGCAGGTTAGCGGGAGGAGAGACCCAGTACTTC. Its protein product is CATSRLAGGETQYF. V gene TRBV15 combines with J gene TRBJ2-5, with TRBD2 matching over 10 bases. With V trimmed by 3 bases and J by 4 bases, 2 bases remained unmatched. This CDR3 has 14 amino acids. The germline V gene encodes CDR1 LNHNV and CDR2 YYDKDF (reference sequence).

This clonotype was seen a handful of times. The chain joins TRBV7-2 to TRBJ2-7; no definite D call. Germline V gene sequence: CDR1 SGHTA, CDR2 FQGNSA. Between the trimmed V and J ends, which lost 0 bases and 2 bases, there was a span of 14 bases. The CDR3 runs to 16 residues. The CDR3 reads CASSLASPAAAYEQYF. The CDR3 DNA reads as TGTGCCAGCAGCTTAGCTAGCCCGGCGGCGGCCTACGAGCAGTACTTC.

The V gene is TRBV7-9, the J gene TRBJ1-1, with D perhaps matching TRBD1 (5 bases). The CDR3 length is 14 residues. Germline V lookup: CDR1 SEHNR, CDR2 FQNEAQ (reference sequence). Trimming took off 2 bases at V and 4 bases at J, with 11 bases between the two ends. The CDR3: CASSLHDGATEAFF. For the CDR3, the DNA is TGTGCCAGCAGCTTACACGACGGGGCCACTGAAGCTTTCTTT.

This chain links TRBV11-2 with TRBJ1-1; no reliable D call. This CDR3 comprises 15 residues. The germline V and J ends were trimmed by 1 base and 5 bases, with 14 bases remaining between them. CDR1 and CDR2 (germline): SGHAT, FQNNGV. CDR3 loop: CASSLALTDGTEAFF. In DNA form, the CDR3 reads TGTGCCAGCAGCTTAGCTCTGACCGACGGAACTGAAGCTTTCTTT.

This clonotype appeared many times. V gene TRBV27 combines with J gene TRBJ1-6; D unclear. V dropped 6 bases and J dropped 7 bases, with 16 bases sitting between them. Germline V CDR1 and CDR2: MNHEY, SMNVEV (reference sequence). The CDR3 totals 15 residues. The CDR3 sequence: CASSVTMSTNSPLHF. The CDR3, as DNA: TGTGCCAGCAGCGTGACGATGAGTACGAATTCACCCCTCCACTTT.

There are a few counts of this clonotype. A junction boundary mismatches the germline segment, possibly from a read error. The CDR3 region has the DNA TGTGCCAGCAGTAGAACAGGGCAAGGGACCCAGTACTTC. It is translated as CASSRTGQGTQYF. The chain couples TRBV27 to TRBJ2-5, with D perhaps TRBD1 (6 bases). The CDR3 contains 13 residues. The germline gives CDR1 MNHEY, CDR2 SMNVEV (reference sequence).

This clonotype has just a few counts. The CDR3 DNA sequence: TGCAGCGTTGACATAGAGCAGGGCCATGGCTACACCTTC. This codes for CSVDIEQGHGYTF. The genes are TRBV29-1 and TRBJ1-2; a possible D gene is TRBD1 (5 bases). V gave up 3 bases and J gave up 6 bases, with 14 bases separating them. The CDR3 consists of 13 residues. The germline gives CDR1 SQVTM, CDR2 ANQGSEA.

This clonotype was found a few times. CDR3 in DNA: TGTGCCAGCAGTAACCGACAGGGCCAGATTTCACCCCTCCACTTT. As protein: CASSNRQGQISPLHF. V is TRBV6-5 and J is TRBJ1-6; 7 bases are shared with TRBD1. V lost 5 bases to trimming and J lost 9 bases; unmatched junction nucleotides: 10. The CDR3 runs 15 residues. The germline CDR1 and CDR2 sequences are MNHEY and SVGAGI.

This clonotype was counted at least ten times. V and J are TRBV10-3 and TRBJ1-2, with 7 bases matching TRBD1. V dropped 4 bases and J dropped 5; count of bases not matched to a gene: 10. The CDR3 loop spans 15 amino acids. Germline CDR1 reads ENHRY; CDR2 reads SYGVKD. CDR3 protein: CAISGYRGSTYGYTF. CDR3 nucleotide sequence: TGTGCCATCAGTGGTTACAGGGGCAGCACATATGGCTACACCTTC.

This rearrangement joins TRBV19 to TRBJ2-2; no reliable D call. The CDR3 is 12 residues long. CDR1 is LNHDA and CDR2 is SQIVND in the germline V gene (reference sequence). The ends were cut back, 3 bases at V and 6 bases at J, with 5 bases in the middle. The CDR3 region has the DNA TGTGCCAGTAGTATTAAACCCGGGGAGCTGTTTTTT. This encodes CASSIKPGELFF.

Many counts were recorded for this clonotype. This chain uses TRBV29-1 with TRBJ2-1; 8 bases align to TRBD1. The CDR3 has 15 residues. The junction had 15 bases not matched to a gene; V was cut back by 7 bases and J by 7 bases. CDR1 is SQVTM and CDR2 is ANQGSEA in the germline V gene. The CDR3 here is CSARTGRVLRNEQFF. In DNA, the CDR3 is TGCAGCGCCAGGACAGGGAGAGTACTACGGAATGAGCAGTTCTTC.

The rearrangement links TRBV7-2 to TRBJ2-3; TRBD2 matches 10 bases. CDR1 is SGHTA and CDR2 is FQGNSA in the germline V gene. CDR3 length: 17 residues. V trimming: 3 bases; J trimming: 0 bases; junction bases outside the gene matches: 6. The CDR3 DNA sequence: TGTGCCAGCAGCTTCCGGACTAGCGGAACTAGCACAGATACGCAGTATTTT. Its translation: CASSFRTSGTSTDTQYF.

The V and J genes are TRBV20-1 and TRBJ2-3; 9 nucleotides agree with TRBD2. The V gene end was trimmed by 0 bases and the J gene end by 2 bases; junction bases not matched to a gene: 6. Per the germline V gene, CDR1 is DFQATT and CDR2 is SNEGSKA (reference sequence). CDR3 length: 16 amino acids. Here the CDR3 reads CSARDSGRFFTDTQYF. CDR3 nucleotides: TGCAGTGCTAGAGATAGCGGGAGATTTTTCACAGATACGCAGTATTTT.

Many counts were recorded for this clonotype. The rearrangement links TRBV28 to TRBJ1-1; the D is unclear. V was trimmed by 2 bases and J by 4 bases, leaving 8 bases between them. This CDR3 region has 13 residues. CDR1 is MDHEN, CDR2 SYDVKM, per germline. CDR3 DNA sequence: TGTGCCAGCAGTTTAGGCAGTTCCACTGAAGCTTTCTTT. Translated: CASSLGSSTEAFF. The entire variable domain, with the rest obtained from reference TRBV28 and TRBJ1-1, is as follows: DVKVTQSSRYLVKRTGEKVFLECVQDMDHENMFWYRQDPGLGLRLIYFSYDVKMKEKGDIPEGYSVSREKKERFSLILESASTNQTSMYLCASSLGSSTEAFFGQGTRLTVV.

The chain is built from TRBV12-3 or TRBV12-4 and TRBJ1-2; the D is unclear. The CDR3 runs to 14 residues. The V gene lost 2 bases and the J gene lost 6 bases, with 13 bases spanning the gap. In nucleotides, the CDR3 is TGTGCCAGCAGTTTATCAGGAAGGTGGGATGGCTACACCTTC. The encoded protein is CASSLSGRWDGYTF.

This chain's CDR3 is CAWSSPGHFIAKNIQYF. DNA of the CDR3: TGTGCCTGGAGTTCCCCAGGACACTTCATAGCCAAAAACATTCAGTACTTC. This sequence joins TRBV30 and TRBJ2-4; D is possibly TRBD1 (5 bases). Germline V gene lookup returns CDR1 GTSNPN and CDR2 SVGIG (reference sequence). V lost 2 bases, J lost 0 bases, and 17 bases lay in between. There are 17 residues in the CDR3.

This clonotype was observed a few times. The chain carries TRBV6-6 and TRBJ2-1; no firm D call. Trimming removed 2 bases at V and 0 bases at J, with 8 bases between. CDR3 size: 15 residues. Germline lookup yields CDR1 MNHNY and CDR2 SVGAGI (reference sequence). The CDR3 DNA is TGTGCCAGCAGTTACATCCCGAGCTCCTACAATGAGCAGTTCTTC. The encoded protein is CASSYIPSSYNEQFF.

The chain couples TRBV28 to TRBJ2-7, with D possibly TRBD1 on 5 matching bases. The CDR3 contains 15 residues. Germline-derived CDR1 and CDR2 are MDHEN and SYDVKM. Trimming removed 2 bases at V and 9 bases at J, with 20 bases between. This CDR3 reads CASSLPQAPTELQYF. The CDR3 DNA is TGTGCCAGCAGTTTACCACAGGCACCTACGGAATTGCAGTACTTC.

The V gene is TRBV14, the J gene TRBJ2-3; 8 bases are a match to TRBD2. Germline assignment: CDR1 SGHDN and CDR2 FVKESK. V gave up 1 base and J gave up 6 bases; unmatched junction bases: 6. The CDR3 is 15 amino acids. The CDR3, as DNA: TGTGCCAGCAGCCAAGGACGACTAGCGTTTGATACGCAGTATTTT. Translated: CASSQGRLAFDTQYF. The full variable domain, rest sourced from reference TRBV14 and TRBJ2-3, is EAGVTQFPSHSVIEKGQTVTLRCDPISGHDNLYWYRRVMGKEIKFLLHFVKESKQDESGMPNNRFLAERTGGTYSTLKVQPAELEDSGVYFCASSQGRLAFDTQYFGPGTRLTVL.

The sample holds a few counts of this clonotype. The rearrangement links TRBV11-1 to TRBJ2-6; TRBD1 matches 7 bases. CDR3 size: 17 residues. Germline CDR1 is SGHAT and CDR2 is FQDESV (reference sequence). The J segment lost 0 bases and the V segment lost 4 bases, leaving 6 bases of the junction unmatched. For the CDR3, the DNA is TGTGCCAGCAGCTCCCGGGACAGTCACTCTGGGGCCAACGTCCTGACTTTC. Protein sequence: CASSSRDSHSGANVLTF.

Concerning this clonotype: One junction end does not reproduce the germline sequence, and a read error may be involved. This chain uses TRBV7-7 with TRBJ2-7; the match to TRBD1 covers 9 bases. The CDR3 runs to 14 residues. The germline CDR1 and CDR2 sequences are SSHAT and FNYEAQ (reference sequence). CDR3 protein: CASSSGTGKYEQYF. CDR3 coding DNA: TGTGCTAGCAGCTCCGGGACAGGGAAATACGAGCAGTACTTC.

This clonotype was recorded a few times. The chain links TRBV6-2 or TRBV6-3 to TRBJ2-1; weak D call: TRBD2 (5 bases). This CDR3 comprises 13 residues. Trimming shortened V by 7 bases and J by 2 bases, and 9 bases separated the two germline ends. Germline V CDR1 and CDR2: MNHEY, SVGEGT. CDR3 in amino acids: CASTPGTYNEQFF. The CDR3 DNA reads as TGTGCCAGCACTCCGGGAACCTACAATGAGCAGTTCTTC.

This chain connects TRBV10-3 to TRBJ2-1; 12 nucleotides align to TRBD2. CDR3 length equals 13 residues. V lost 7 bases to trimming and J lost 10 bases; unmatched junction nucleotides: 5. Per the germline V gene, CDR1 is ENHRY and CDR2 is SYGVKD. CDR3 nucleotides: TGTGCCATCATTCTGGGGACTAGCGGGGAGCAGTTCTTC. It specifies CAIILGTSGEQFF.

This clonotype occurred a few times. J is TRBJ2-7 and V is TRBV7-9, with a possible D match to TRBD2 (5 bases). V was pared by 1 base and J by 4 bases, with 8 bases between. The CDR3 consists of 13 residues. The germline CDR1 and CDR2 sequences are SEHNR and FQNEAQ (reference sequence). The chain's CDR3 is CASSLGQRYEQYF. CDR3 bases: TGTGCCAGCAGCTTAGGGCAGCGGTACGAGCAGTACTTC.

CDR3 protein: CASSVGSGSTDTQYF. CDR3 nucleotides: TGTGCCAGCAGCGTGGGGAGCGGGTCGACAGATACGCAGTATTTT. The chain combines TRBV9 with TRBJ2-3; TRBD2 might be the D (6 bases). The CDR3 consists of 15 residues. Trimming left V 2 bases short and J 3 bases short, with 13 bases between. CDR1 SGDLS and CDR2 YYNGEE come from the germline V gene. The entire variable domain, with the rest obtained from reference TRBV9 and TRBJ2-3, is as follows: DSGVTQTPKHLITATGQRVTLRCSPRSGDLSVYWYQQSLDQGLQFLIQYYNGEERAKGNILERFSAQQFPDLHSELNLSSLELGDSALYFCASSVGSGSTDTQYFGPGTRLTVL.

As DNA, the CDR3 is TGTGCCATCAGCGGGACTAGCGGACGGGAGACCCAGTACTTC. It codes for CAISGTSGRETQYF. The chain uses TRBV10-3 and TRBJ2-5, with TRBD2 identical over 11 bases. This CDR3 contains 14 residues. With 6 bases clipped from V and 5 bases from J, the junction kept 5 bases outside the gene matches. Per germline, CDR1 ENHRY and CDR2 SYGVKD.

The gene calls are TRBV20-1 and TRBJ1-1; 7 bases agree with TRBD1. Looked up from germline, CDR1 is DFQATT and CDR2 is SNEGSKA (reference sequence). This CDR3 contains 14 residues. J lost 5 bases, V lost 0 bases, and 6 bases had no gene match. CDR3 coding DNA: TGCAGTGCTAGAGATCAGAACAGGGGAACTGAAGCTTTCTTT. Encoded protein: CSARDQNRGTEAFF.

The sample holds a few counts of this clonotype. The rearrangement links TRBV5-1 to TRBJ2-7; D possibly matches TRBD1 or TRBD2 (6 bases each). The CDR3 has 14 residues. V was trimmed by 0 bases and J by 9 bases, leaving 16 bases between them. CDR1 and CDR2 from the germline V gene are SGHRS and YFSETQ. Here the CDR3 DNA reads TGCGCCAGCAGCTTGGGTGGAGGGGGAACTTCGCAGTACTTC. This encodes CASSLGGGGTSQYF.

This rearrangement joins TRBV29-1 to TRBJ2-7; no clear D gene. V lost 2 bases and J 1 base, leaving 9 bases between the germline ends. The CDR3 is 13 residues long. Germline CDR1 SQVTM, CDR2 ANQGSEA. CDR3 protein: CSVERAQSYEQYF. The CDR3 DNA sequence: TGCAGCGTTGAAAGGGCGCAGTCCTACGAGCAGTACTTC.